Sequencing of this T cell receptor beta chain was carried out in a study of response to subunit inactivated influenza vaccine. Trimming took 4 bases from V and 2 from J; bases not matched to a gene: 2. This CDR3 comprises 16 residues. Germline assignment: CDR1 SGHRS and CDR2 YFSETQ. MiXCR, run by TCRdb on the RT-PCR reads, gives a single entry per CDR3 protein. Of approximately 500,000 distinct CDR3 sequences in the sample, under 30% are singletons; the top ten hold 2.5% to 3.5%. This clonotype occurred a few times. A read error is possible here, since a much larger clone lies one base away. The sample also formed part of further work on T cells expressing NK-cell markers. That study adds: With UMIs, 5'RACE template switching was used to make TCR beta cDNA. The TCR beta repertoires were obtained from sorted CD3+CD56+NKG2C+, CD3+CD56+NKG2C- and CD3+CD56-NKG2C+ T cells. In 5 to 7 donors, dominant CD3+CD56+NKG2C+ clones formed about 1.0-7.5% of CD8+ cells. Several donors' CD3+CD56-NKG2C+ cells were dominated by the same clonotypes.

Sample: CD4+ T cells sorted from PBMCs, taken 11 to 12 days after vaccination. The origin of this receptor is a man aged 50-59 years who received an inactivated influenza vaccine. The V gene is TRBV5-1, the J gene TRBJ2-5, with TRBD2 matching over 16 bases. CDR3 in amino acids: CASSVGLAGGQETQYF. CDR3 bases: TGCGCCAGCAGCGTGGGACTAGCGGGGGGGCAAGAGACCCAGTACTTC.